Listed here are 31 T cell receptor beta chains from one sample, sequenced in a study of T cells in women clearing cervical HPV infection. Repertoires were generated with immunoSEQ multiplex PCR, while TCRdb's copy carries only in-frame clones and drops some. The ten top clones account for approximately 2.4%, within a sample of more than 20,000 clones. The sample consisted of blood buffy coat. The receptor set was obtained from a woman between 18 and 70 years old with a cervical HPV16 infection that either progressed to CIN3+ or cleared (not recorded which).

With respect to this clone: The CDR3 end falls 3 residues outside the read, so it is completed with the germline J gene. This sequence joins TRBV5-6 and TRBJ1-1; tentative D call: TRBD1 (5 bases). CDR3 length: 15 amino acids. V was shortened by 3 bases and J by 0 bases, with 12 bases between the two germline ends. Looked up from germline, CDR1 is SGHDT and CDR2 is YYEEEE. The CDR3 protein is CASSWGGSLNTEAFF. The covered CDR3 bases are TGTGCCAGCAGCTGGGGGGGGAGCCTGAACACTGAA.

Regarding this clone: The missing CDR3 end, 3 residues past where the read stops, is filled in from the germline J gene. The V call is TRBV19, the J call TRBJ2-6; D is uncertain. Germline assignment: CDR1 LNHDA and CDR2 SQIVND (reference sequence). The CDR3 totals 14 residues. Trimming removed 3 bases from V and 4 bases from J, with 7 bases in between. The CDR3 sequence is CASSILAGANVLTF. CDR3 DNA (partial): TGTGCCAGTAGTATCCTCGCGGGGGCCAACGTC.

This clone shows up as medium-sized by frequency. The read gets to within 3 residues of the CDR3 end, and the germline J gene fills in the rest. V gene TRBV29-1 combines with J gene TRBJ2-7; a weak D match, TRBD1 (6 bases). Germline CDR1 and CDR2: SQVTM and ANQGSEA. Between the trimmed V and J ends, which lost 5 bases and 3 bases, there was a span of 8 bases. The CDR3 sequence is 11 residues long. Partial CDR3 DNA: TGCAGCGTTCGGGGACACTACGAG. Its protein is CSVRGHYE. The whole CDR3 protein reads CSVRGHYEQYF.

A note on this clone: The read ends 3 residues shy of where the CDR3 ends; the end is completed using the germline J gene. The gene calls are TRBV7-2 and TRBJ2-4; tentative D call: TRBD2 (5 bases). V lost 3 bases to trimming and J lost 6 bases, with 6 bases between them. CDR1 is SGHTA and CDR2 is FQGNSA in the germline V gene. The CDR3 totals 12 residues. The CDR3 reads CASSLDLNIQYF. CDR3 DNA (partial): TGTGCCAGCAGCTTGGACTTAAACATT.

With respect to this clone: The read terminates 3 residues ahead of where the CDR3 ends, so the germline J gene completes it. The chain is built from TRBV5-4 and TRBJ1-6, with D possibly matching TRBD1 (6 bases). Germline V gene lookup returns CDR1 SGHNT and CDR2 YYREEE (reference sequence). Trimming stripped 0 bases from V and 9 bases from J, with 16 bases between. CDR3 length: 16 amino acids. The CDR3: CASSLAGRGDASPLHF. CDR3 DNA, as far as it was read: TGTGCCAGCAGCTTGGCAGGCAGGGGAGATGCTTCACCC.

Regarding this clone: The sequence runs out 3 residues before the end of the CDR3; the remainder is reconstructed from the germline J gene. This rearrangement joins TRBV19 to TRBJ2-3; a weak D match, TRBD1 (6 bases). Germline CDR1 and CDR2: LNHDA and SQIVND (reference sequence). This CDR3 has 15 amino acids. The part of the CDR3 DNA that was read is TGTGCCAGTAGCGTACAGGGAAGAAGCAATCAGCCG. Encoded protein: CASSVQGRSNQP. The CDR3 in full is CASSVQGRSNQPQYF.

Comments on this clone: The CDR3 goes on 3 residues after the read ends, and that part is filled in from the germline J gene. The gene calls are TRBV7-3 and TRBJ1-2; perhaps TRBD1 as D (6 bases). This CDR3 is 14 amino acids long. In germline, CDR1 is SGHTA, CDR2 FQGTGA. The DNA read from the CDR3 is TGTGCCAGCAGTACACCACAGGGTGTAAGGGGC. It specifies CASSTPQGVRG. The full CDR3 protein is CASSTPQGVRGYTF.

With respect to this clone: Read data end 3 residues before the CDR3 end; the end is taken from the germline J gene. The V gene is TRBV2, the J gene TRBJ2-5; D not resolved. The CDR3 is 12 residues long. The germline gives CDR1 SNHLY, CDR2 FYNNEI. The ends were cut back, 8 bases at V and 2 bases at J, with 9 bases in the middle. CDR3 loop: CASAVAQETQYF. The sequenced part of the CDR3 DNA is TGTGCCAGCGCTGTAGCACAAGAGACC.

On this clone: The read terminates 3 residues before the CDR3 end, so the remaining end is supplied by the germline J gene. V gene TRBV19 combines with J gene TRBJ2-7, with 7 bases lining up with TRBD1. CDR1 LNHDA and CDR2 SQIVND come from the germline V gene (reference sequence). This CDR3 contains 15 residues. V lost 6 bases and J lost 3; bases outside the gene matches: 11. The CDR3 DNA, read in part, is TGTGCCAGTAGCCCAACAGGGGTCTATCTCTACGAG. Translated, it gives CASSPTGVYLYE. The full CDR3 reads CASSPTGVYLYEQYF.

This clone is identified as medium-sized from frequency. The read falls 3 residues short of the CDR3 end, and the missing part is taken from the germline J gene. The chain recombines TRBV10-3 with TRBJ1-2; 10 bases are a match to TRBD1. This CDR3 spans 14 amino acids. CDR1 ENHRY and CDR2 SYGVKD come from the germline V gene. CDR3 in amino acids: CAAGTGERAYGYTF. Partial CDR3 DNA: TGTGCCGCGGGGACAGGGGAAAGAGCATACGGC.

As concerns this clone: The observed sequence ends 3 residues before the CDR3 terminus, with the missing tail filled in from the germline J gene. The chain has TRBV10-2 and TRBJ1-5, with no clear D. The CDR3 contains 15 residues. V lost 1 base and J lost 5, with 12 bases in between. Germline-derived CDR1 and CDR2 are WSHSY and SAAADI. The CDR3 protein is CASSELRVWDQPQHF. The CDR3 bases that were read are TGCGCCAGCAGTGAGTTGCGGGTTTGGGATCAGCCC.

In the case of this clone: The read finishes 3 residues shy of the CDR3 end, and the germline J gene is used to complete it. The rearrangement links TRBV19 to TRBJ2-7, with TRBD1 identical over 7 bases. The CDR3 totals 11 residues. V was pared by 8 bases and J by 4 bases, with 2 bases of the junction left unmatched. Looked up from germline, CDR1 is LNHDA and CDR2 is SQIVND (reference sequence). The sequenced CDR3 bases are TGTGCCAGTGGGACAGAGTACGAG. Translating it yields CASGTEYE. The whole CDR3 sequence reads CASGTEYEQYF.

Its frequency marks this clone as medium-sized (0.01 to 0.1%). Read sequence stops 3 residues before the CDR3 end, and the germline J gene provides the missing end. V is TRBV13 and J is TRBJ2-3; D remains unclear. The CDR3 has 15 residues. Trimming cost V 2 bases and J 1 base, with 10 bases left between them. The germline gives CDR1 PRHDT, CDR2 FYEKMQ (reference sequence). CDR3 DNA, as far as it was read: TGTGCCAGCAGCTTAAGACTTGCCCGCACAGATACG. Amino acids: CASSLRLARTDT. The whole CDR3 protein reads CASSLRLARTDTQYF.

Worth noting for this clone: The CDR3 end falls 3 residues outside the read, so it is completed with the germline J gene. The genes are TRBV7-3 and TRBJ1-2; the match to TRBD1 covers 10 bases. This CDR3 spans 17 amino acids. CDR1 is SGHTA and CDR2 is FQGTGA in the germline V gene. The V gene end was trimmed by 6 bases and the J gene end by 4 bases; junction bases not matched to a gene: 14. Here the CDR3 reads CASSDFRDRGVSYGYTF. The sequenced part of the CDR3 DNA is TGTGCCAGCAGTGATTTCCGGGACAGGGGTGTTAGCTATGGC.

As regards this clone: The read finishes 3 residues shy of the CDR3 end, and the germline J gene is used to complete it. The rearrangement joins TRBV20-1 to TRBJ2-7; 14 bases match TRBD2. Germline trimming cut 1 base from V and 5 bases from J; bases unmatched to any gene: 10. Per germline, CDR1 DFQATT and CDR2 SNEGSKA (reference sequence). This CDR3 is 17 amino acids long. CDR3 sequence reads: CSARGTKPGLAGDEQYF. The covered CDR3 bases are TGCAGTGCTAGAGGAACAAAACCGGGACTAGCGGGAGACGAG.

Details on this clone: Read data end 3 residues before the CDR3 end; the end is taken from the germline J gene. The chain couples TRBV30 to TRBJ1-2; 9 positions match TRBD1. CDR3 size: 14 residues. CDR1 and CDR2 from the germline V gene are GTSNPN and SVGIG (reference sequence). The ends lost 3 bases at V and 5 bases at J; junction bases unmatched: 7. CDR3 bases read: TGTGCCTGGAGCTTGACAGGGGGGGTTTATGGC. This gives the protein CAWSLTGGVYG. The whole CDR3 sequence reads CAWSLTGGVYGYTF.

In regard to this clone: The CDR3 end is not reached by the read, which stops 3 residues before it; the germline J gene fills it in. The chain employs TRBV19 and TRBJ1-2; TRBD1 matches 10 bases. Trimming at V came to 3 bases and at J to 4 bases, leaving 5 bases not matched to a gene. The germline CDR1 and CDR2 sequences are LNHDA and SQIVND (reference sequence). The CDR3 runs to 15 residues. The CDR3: CASSIRQGASYGYTF. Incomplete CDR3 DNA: TGTGCCAGTAGTATTCGACAGGGGGCTAGCTATGGC.

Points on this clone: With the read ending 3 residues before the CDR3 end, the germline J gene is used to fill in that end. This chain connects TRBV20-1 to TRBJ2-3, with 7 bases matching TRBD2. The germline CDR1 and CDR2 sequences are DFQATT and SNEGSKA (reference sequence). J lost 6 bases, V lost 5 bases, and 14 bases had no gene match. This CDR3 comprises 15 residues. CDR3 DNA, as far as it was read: TGCAGTGCTCAACTAGCGCCCGTGACAAGCGATACG. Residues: CSAQLAPVTSDT. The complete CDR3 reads CSAQLAPVTSDTQYF.

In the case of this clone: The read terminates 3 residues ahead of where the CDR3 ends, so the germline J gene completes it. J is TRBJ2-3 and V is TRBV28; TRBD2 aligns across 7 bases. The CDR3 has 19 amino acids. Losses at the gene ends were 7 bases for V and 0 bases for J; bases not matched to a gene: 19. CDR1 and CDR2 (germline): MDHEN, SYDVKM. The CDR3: CASTPSLRDYLTSTDTQYF. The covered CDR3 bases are TGTGCCAGCACTCCTTCTCTCCGGGACTACCTAACTAGCACAGATACG.

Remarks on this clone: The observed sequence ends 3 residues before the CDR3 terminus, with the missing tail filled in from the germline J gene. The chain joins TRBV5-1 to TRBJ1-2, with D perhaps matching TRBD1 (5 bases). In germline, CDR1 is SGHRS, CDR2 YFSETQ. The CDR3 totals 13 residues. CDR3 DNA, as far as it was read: TGCGCCAGCTCCCGAGGGGATACCTACGAC. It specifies CASSRGDTYD. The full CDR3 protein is CASSRGDTYDYTF.

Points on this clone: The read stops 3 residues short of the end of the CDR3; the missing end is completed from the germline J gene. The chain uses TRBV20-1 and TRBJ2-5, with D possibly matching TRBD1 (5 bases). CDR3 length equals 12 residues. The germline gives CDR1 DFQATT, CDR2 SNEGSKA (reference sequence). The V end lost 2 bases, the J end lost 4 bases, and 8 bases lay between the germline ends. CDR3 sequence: CSARQGPETQYF. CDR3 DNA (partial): TGCAGTGCTAGACAGGGCCCAGAGACC.

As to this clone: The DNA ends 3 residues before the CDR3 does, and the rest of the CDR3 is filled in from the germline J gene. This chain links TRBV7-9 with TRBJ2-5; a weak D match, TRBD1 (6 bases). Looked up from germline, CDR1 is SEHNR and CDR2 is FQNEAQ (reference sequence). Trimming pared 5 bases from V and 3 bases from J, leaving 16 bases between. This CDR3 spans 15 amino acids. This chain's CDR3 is CASSGEQGREETQYF. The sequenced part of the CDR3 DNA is TGTGCCAGCAGCGGGGAACAGGGTCGGGAAGAGACC.

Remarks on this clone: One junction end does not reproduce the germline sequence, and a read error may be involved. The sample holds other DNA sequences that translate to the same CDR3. The covered CDR3 bases are TGTGCCAGTAGTATAGTAGGCACAGGACCAGGCGCGAGAAACACA. It translates to CASSIVGTGPGARNT. The CDR3 in full is CASSIVGTGPGARNTIYF. The rearrangement joins TRBV19 to TRBJ1-3; D is possibly TRBD1 (5 bases). The CDR3 end lies 3 residues beyond the end of the read and is filled in from the germline J gene. CDR3 length: 18 amino acids. Germline assignment: CDR1 LNHDA and CDR2 SQIVND (reference sequence). Combining the CDR3 with reference TRBV19 and TRBJ1-3 gives the whole variable domain DGGITQSPKYLFRKEGQNVTLSCEQNLNHDAMYWYRQDPGQGLRLIYYSQIVNDFQKGDIAEGYSVSREKKESFPLTVTSAQKNPTAFYLCASSIVGTGPGARNTIYFGEGSWLTVV.

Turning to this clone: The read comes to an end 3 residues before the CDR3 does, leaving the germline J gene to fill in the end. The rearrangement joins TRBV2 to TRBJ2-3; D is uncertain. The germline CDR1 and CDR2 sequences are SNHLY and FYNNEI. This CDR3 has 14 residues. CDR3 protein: CASSLTALQETQYF. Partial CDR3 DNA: TGTGCCAGCAGTCTCACAGCCCTTCAAGAGACG.

Incomplete CDR3 DNA: TGTGCCAGAAGACCAGGGTACTCTGGGGCCAACGTC. Translation: CARRPGYSGANV. The complete CDR3 protein is CARRPGYSGANVLTF. This chain connects TRBV11-3 to TRBJ2-6; D might be TRBD1 (5 bases). The DNA ends 3 residues before the CDR3 does, and the rest of the CDR3 is filled in from the germline J gene. Trimming removed 9 bases at V and 0 bases at J, with 12 bases between. Germline CDR1 SGHNT, CDR2 YENEEA. This CDR3 comprises 15 residues.

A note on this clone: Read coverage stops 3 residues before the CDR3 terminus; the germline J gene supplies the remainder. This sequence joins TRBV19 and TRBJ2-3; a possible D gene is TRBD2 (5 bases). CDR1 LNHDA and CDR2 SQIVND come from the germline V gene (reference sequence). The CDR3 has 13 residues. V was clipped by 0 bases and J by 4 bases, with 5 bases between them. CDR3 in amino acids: CASSIERADTQYF. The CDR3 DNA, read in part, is TGTGCCAGTAGTATAGAGAGGGCAGATACG.

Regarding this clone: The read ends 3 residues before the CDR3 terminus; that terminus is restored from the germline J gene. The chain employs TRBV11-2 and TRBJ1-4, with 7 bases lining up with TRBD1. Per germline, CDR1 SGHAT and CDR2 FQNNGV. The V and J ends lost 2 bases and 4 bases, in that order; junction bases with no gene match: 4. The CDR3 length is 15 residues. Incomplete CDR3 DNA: TGTGCCAGCAGCTTAAGGGGGCAGAGTAATGAAAAA. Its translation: CASSLRGQSNEK. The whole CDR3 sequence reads CASSLRGQSNEKLFF.

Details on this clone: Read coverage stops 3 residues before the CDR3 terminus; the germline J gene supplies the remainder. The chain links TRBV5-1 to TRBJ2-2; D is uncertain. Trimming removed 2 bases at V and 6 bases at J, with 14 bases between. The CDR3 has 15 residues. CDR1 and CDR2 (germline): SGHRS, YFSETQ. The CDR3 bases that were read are TGCGCCAGCAGCTTCGAGCCCGCCGCCCCCGGGGAG. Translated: CASSFEPAAPGE. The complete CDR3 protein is CASSFEPAAPGELFF.

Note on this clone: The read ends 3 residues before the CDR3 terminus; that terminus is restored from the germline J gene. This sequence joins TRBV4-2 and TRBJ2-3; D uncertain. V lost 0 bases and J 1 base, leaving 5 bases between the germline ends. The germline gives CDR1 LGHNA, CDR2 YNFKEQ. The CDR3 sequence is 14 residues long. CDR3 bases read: TGTGCCAGCAGCCAAGAAAGCCGCACAGATACG. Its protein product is CASSQESRTDT. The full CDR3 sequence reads CASSQESRTDTQYF.

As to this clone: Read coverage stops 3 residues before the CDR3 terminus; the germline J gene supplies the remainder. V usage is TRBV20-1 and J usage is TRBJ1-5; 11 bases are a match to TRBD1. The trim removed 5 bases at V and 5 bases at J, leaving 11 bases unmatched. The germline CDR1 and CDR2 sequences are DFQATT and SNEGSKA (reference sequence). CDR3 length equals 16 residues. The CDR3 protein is CSAHSTGTGGDQPQHF. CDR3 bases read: TGCAGTGCTCATTCCACCGGGACAGGGGGAGATCAGCCC.

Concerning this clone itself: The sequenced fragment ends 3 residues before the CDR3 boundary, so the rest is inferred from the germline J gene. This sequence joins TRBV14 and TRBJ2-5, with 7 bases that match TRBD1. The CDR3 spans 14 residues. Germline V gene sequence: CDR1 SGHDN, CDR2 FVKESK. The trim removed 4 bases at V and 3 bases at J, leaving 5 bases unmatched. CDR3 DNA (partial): TGTGCCAGCAGCCCGGCCGGGACAGAAGAGACC. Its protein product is CASSPAGTEET. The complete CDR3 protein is CASSPAGTEETQYF.